The 32 T cell receptor beta chains presented below share a single source sample, sequenced in a study of blood T cells in healthy people across ages. Sample-barcoded 5' priming and a J-beta primer mix drove a second PCR of about 6 to 12 cycles. TCRdb processed the 5' RACE reads anew with MiXCR; each CDR3 protein has one entry. Here the sample spans roughly 800,000 distinct CDR3 sequences, 40% to 65% being singletons. The sequenced sample consisted of blood. These receptors came from an elderly man in good health.

This clonotype has a handful of counts. The J gene is TRBJ2-7, the V gene TRBV10-3; tentative D call: TRBD1 (6 bases). Germline V lookup: CDR1 ENHRY, CDR2 SYGVKD. The CDR3 loop spans 15 amino acids. V lost 5 bases, J lost 2 bases, and 16 bases lay in between. The CDR3 nucleotides read TGTGCCATCAGTCCCCGGCAGGGGCTTCCCTACGAGCAGTACTTC. Encoded protein: CAISPRQGLPYEQYF.

The chain links TRBV29-1 to TRBJ1-1; 7 bases are shared with TRBD1. The CDR3 is 15 residues long. V dropped 0 bases and J dropped 1; count of bases not matched to a gene: 5. Per germline, CDR1 SQVTM and CDR2 ANQGSEA. The DNA of the CDR3 is TGCAGCGTTGAAGACAGGGGGACACCGAACACTGAAGCTTTCTTT. Residues: CSVEDRGTPNTEAFF.

The chain carries TRBV2 and TRBJ2-2; 10 nucleotides line up with TRBD2. V lost 8 bases and J lost 6; bases outside the gene matches: 6. The CDR3 consists of 14 residues. Per the germline V gene, CDR1 is SNHLY and CDR2 is FYNNEI. The CDR3 DNA is TGTGCCAGCCGATACGGGACTAGCGCCGGGGAGCTGTTTTTT. Its protein product is CASRYGTSAGELFF.

This clonotype was found a few times. The V gene is TRBV6-5, the J gene TRBJ2-1, with 8 bases identical to TRBD2. This CDR3 comprises 13 residues. Trimming at V came to 0 bases and at J to 10 bases, leaving 2 bases not matched to a gene. CDR1 and CDR2 from the germline V gene are MNHEY and SVGAGI. The CDR3: CASSYSTSAEQFF. Here the CDR3 DNA reads TGTGCCAGCAGTTACTCGACTAGCGCGGAGCAGTTCTTC.

The sample holds many counts of this clonotype. V is TRBV20-1 and J is TRBJ2-3; D remains unclear. Germline V gives CDR1 DFQATT, CDR2 SNEGSKA (reference sequence). This CDR3 comprises 16 residues. The V end lost 3 bases, the J end lost 0 bases, and 16 bases lay between the germline ends. For the CDR3, the DNA is TGCAGTGCTAGGGCCCGGGCAGAACTTAGCACAGATACGCAGTATTTT. It yields the protein CSARARAELSTDTQYF.

V and J are TRBV5-1 and TRBJ1-5; D is possibly TRBD1 (6 bases). The CDR3 length is 15 residues. Germline CDR1 reads SGHRS; CDR2 reads YFSETQ. V lost 4 bases to trimming and J lost 0 bases, with 11 bases between them. The CDR3, as DNA: TGCGCCAGCAGCCCACAGGGATATAGCAATCAGCCCCAGCATTTT. It translates to CASSPQGYSNQPQHF.

The chain uses TRBV20-1 and TRBJ2-1; 10 nucleotides line up with TRBD2. The CDR3 covers 15 residues. CDR1 and CDR2 from the germline V gene are DFQATT and SNEGSKA (reference sequence). The ends lost 0 bases at V and 6 bases at J; junction bases unmatched: 5. In nucleotides, the CDR3 is TGCAGTGCTAGAGATAGCGGGAGGATGGGCAATGAGCAGTTCTTC. This codes for CSARDSGRMGNEQFF.

This clonotype was counted between two and nine times. The chain is built from TRBV29-1 and TRBJ1-5; 10 nucleotides align to TRBD1. Trimming at V came to 5 bases and at J to 9 bases, leaving 7 bases not matched to a gene. Germline CDR1 and CDR2: SQVTM and ANQGSEA. The CDR3 consists of 13 residues. The CDR3, as DNA: TGCAGCGTTAGACAGGGGGCCGGCGGGCCCCAGCATTTT. Encoded protein: CSVRQGAGGPQHF.

The rearrangement links TRBV5-1 to TRBJ2-7, with D maybe TRBD2 (6 bases). The CDR3 is 15 residues long. Trimming removed 4 bases from V and 3 bases from J, with 17 bases in between. Germline values: CDR1 SGHRS, CDR2 YFSETQ. The CDR3 region has the DNA TGCGCCAGCAGCCAACCGGGAGCCTCTTTCTACGAGCAGTACTTC. This codes for CASSQPGASFYEQYF.

The gene calls are TRBV18 and TRBJ2-5, with D maybe TRBD1 (5 bases). The CDR3 has 14 residues. Germline V lookup: CDR1 KGHSH, CDR2 LQKENI. Trimming pared 3 bases from V and 4 bases from J, leaving 12 bases between. The CDR3 DNA is TGTGCCAGCTCACCGGGGCAAGACCGAGAGACCCAGTACTTC. It is translated as CASSPGQDRETQYF.

As for this clonotype: An end of the junction does not agree with germline; a read error may underlie this. V usage is TRBV27 and J usage is TRBJ2-1, with 9 bases lining up with TRBD2. CDR3 size: 17 residues. Looked up from germline, CDR1 is MNHEY and CDR2 is SMNVEV (reference sequence). The CDR3 DNA reads as TGTGCCTGCAGTCCGGCGGGGGGGCCCCGCTCCTACAATGAGCAGTTCTTC. This translates into CACSPAGGPRSYNEQFF.

This clonotype was observed a few times. This chain joins TRBV12-3 or TRBV12-4 and TRBJ2-5, with 8 bases aligning to TRBD1. Germline trimming cut 1 base from V and 1 base from J; bases unmatched to any gene: 8. The length of the CDR3 is 17 residues. The CDR3 region is CASSLGSTGGPQETQYF. Written as DNA, the CDR3 is TGTGCCAGCAGTTTAGGCTCCACAGGGGGTCCCCAAGAGACCCAGTACTTC.

This clonotype occurred once. This chain joins TRBV9 and TRBJ2-5; the D is unclear. Per germline, CDR1 SGDLS and CDR2 YYNGEE. The CDR3 is 13 amino acids. The V and J ends lost 0 bases and 5 bases respectively, with 8 bases between them. The CDR3 reads CASSVALLETQYF. The CDR3 region has the DNA TGTGCCAGCAGCGTAGCCCTTTTGGAGACCCAGTACTTC.

V gene TRBV6-5 combines with J gene TRBJ1-3, with D unclear. Germline CDR1 MNHEY, CDR2 SVGAGI. The ends were cut back, 6 bases at V and 2 bases at J, with 8 bases in the middle. CDR3 size: 13 residues. The CDR3 loop reads CASRVTTGNTIYF. The CDR3 region has the DNA TGTGCCAGCAGAGTGACTACTGGAAACACCATATATTTT.

This clonotype has a handful of counts. The gene calls are TRBV7-2 and TRBJ2-7, with D possibly being TRBD2 (5 bases). The CDR3 spans 17 residues. Germline CDR1 reads SGHTA; CDR2 reads FQGNSA. The V end lost 5 bases, the J end lost 5 bases, and 25 bases lay between the germline ends. The CDR3 region is CASSPGALSGPGHEQYF. The CDR3 DNA follows: TGTGCCAGCAGCCCCGGCGCGTTGAGCGGCCCAGGCCACGAGCAGTACTTC.

This clonotype was counted once. The V gene is TRBV20-1, the J gene TRBJ2-1, with a possible D match to TRBD2 (5 bases). The CDR3 is 13 amino acids. Trimming cost V 6 bases and J 3 bases, with 12 bases left between them. Germline CDR1 is DFQATT and CDR2 is SNEGSKA (reference sequence). The CDR3 loop reads CSAARDLYNEQFF. CDR3 DNA sequence: TGCAGTGCCGCCCGGGATCTCTACAATGAGCAGTTCTTC.

This clonotype has only a few counts. The J gene is TRBJ2-1, the V gene TRBV7-9; D is uncertain. The V end was cut by 3 bases, the J end by 5 bases, with 17 bases between. Germline loops: CDR1 SEHNR, CDR2 FQNEAQ (reference sequence). The length of the CDR3 is 16 residues. DNA of the CDR3: TGTGCCAGCAGCTTCCCCCGTGGCAGACCGAACAATGAGCAGTTCTTC. Translating it yields CASSFPRGRPNNEQFF. Complete variable domain (other parts from reference TRBV7-9 and TRBJ2-1): DTGVSQNPRHKITKRGQNVTFRCDPISEHNRLYWYRQTLGQGPEFLTYFQNEAQLEKSRLLSDRFSAERPKGSFSTLEIQRTEQGDSAMYLCASSFPRGRPNNEQFFGPGTRLTVL.

Details on this clonotype: At one end the junction does not follow the germline gene, possibly because of a read error. The chain couples TRBV10-3 to TRBJ2-1, with TRBD2 matching 8 bases. From germline, CDR1 is ENHRY and CDR2 SYGVKD. CDR3 length: 15 residues. CDR3 region: CAIRASGSSYNGQFF. The CDR3 DNA sequence: TGTGCCATCAGAGCGAGCGGGAGCTCCTACAATGGGCAGTTCTTC.

The J gene is TRBJ1-3, the V gene TRBV29-1, with D unresolved. The CDR3 has 14 residues. CDR1 is SQVTM and CDR2 is ANQGSEA in the germline V gene. The V and J ends lost 3 bases and 0 bases respectively, with 9 bases between them. CDR3 DNA: TGCAGCGTTGAGGAACACCTCTCTGGAAACACCATATATTTT. Amino acid sequence: CSVEEHLSGNTIYF.

This clonotype is a singleton in its sample. CDR3 protein: CASGWGLAGETETQYF. In DNA, the CDR3 is TGTGCTAGTGGTTGGGGACTAGCGGGGGAGACAGAGACCCAGTACTTC. V and J are TRBV12-5 and TRBJ2-5, with 14 positions matching TRBD2. The CDR3 contains 16 residues. Looked up from germline, CDR1 is LGHNT and CDR2 is FRNRAP. V shed 4 bases, J shed 4 bases, and the junction held 5 bases outside the gene matches.

The genes are TRBV6-6 and TRBJ2-1, with D perhaps being TRBD1 or TRBD2 (6 bases each). The germline V gene has CDR1 MNHNY and CDR2 SVGAGI (reference sequence). V lost 5 bases and J 7 bases, leaving 15 bases between the germline ends. CDR3 length equals 14 residues. Written as DNA, the CDR3 is TGTGCCAGCAGTGATGGAGGGGGGTCGAATGAGCAGTTCTTC. Protein: CASSDGGGSNEQFF.

V gene TRBV5-1 combines with J gene TRBJ2-1, with D possibly TRBD1 on 5 matching bases. Germline CDR1 and CDR2: SGHRS and YFSETQ. Trimming pared 0 bases from V and 2 bases from J, leaving 9 bases between. The CDR3 is 15 residues long. The CDR3 nucleotides read TGCGCCAGCAGCTTGGGACAGCCCGCCTACAATGAGCAGTTCTTC. It encodes CASSLGQPAYNEQFF.

This clonotype was found a few times. For the CDR3, the DNA is TGTGCCAGCAGTGCCGGGACAGGGACCGGGGCCAACGTCCTGACTTTC. Protein product: CASSAGTGTGANVLTF. This chain uses TRBV6-1 with TRBJ2-6, with 9 bases identical to TRBD1. CDR1 is MNHNS, CDR2 SASEGT, per germline. This CDR3 is built from 16 residues. The junction had 5 bases not matched to a gene; V was cut back by 4 bases and J by 4 bases.

The sample holds one count of this clonotype. As DNA, the CDR3 is TGTGCCAGCAGTTGGGGACAGTATGGCTACACCTTC. Its translation is CASSWGQYGYTF. V usage is TRBV12-3 or TRBV12-4 and J usage is TRBJ1-2; 7 bases line up with TRBD1. The CDR3 consists of 12 residues. Trimming removed 4 bases from V and 5 bases from J; junction bases left unmatched: 1.

The CDR3 region is CAISGDSDTQYF. The CDR3, as DNA: TGTGCCATCAGCGGGGACTCAGATACGCAGTATTTT. This chain uses TRBV10-3 with TRBJ2-3, with D possibly matching TRBD2 (6 bases). Germline CDR1 reads ENHRY; CDR2 reads SYGVKD. V lost 6 bases and J 4 bases, leaving 8 bases between the germline ends. The CDR3 is 12 residues long.

For this clonotype: The junction does not match germline at one end; this may be a read error. This rearrangement joins TRBV20-1 to TRBJ2-7, with 9 bases aligning to TRBD1. This CDR3 is built from 15 residues. Germline values: CDR1 DFQATT, CDR2 SNEGSKA (reference sequence). Here the CDR3 reads CSAREIKGQGGEQYF. DNA for the CDR3: TGCAGTGCCAGAGAGATTAAGGGACAGGGTGGCGAGCAGTACTTC.

There are a few counts of this clonotype. This rearrangement joins TRBV9 to TRBJ2-5; unclear D gene. The V gene's germline CDR1 is SGDLS and CDR2 YYNGEE. This CDR3 region has 16 residues. V lost 4 bases to trimming and J lost 2 bases, with 18 bases between them. Here the CDR3 DNA reads TGTGCCAGCAGCTTAACCAGCCGTCCCACACAAGAGACCCAGTACTTC. This codes for CASSLTSRPTQETQYF.

V usage is TRBV10-3 and J usage is TRBJ2-1; 7 bases are a match to TRBD1. The CDR3 is 15 amino acids. The germline V gene encodes CDR1 ENHRY and CDR2 SYGVKD. V lost 2 bases to trimming and J lost 3 bases; unmatched junction nucleotides: 4. The CDR3, as DNA: TGTGCCATCAGTGAGGGGCAGGGGGACTACAATGAGCAGTTCTTC. This translates into CAISEGQGDYNEQFF.

This clonotype was seen only a few times. The genes are TRBV24-1 and TRBJ2-1; 7 bases map to TRBD2. Germline CDR1 is KGHDR and CDR2 is SFDVKD. The CDR3 totals 13 residues. V lost 12 bases to trimming and J lost 4 bases; unmatched junction nucleotides: 8. The CDR3 region has the DNA TGTGCCGCAGCGGGGACTACTTACAATGAGCAGTTCTTC. Its translation: CAAAGTTYNEQFF.

The chain couples TRBV9 to TRBJ2-3, with no clear D. Trimming shortened V by 3 bases and J by 6 bases, and 20 bases separated the two germline ends. Per germline, CDR1 SGDLS and CDR2 YYNGEE. This CDR3 region has 16 residues. The CDR3 sequence: CASSGQGRTTRDTQYF. DNA of the CDR3: TGTGCCAGCAGCGGCCAAGGACGGACGACCAGGGATACGCAGTATTTT.

The table lists this clonotype with many counts. This chain links TRBV12-3 or TRBV12-4 with TRBJ2-3; TRBD1 matches at 7 bases. The V and J ends lost 10 bases and 14 bases, in that order; junction bases with no gene match: 21. This CDR3 is built from 14 residues. The CDR3 region is CATRQALRDRDAYF. CDR3 DNA sequence: TGTGCCACTCGGCAGGCCCTTAGGGACAGAGACGCGTATTTT.

The rearrangement links TRBV6-2 or TRBV6-3 to TRBJ1-5; 8 bases agree with TRBD1. This CDR3 region has 15 residues. Losses at the gene ends were 5 bases for V and 3 bases for J; bases not matched to a gene: 6. The germline CDR1 and CDR2 sequences are MNHEY and SVGEGT. The CDR3 sequence: CASSAPGQDNQPQHF. The DNA of the CDR3 is TGTGCCAGCAGTGCCCCGGGACAGGACAATCAGCCCCAGCATTTT.